Listed below are T cell receptor beta chains from one sample, sequenced in a study of CD8 T cells in ankylosing spondylitis. Via MiXCR, TCRdb re-called the 5' RACE reads, giving one row per CDR3 protein. The table records about 260,000 distinct CDR3 sequences, around 20% of them present only once. Sequenced material: blood, either unsorted or a sorted T cell fraction (not recorded which). The receptors derive from a male donor with ankylosing spondylitis or in good health (not recorded which). Each CDR3 is given with its conserved first and last residue. D genes are given only for firm matches. Some rows mark clone size as missing; the rest say once, few, many or name a class of expanded clone.

clone_size: few
v_call: TRBV12-3/TRBV12-4
d_call: TRBD2
j_call: TRBJ2-1
cdr3_nt: TGTGCCAGCAGCAGACTAGCGGGAGGGCACAATGAGCAGTTCTTC
cdr3_aa: CASSRLAGGHNEQFF

clone_size: -
v_call: TRBV7-3
d_call: TRBD2
j_call: TRBJ2-3
cdr3_nt: TGTGCCAGCAGCCCCACCGGACTAGCGGGGGCCTCGGCAGATACGCAGTATTTT
cdr3_aa: CASSPTGLAGASADTQYF

clone_size: many
v_call: TRBV11-3
d_call: -
j_call: TRBJ2-2
cdr3_nt: TGTGCCAGCAGCTCCTTCGGGACCGGGGAGCTGTTTTTT
cdr3_aa: CASSSFGTGELFF

clone_size: -
v_call: TRBV24-1
d_call: TRBD2
j_call: TRBJ2-1
cdr3_nt: TGTGCCACCAGTGCGGGACTACTCTACAATGAGCAGTTCTTC
cdr3_aa: CATSAGLLYNEQFF

clone_size: many
v_call: TRBV5-1
d_call: -
j_call: TRBJ2-5
cdr3_nt: TGTGCCAGCAGCCCGGGACTGCAAGAGACCCAGTACTTC
cdr3_aa: CASSPGLQETQYF

clone_size: few
v_call: TRBV3-1
d_call: TRBD2
j_call: TRBJ2-5
cdr3_nt: TGTGCCAGCAGCCAAGAGGTTGCTAGCGGGGGCCAAGAGACCCAGTACTTC
cdr3_aa: CASSQEVASGGQETQYF

clone_size: few
v_call: TRBV12-3/TRBV12-4
d_call: -
j_call: TRBJ1-5
cdr3_nt: TGTGCCAGCAGTTTAAACGGACCCAATCAGCCCCAGCATTTT
cdr3_aa: CASSLNGPNQPQHF

clone_size: many
v_call: TRBV10-1
d_call: TRBD1
j_call: TRBJ2-1
cdr3_nt: TGCGCCAGCAGCCACGGACAGGGCTCCTACAATGAGCAGTTCTTC
cdr3_aa: CASSHGQGSYNEQFF

clone_size: many
v_call: TRBV4-1
d_call: -
j_call: TRBJ2-5
cdr3_nt: TGCGCCAGCAGCGCCCTCGGGGGATTTCCGCAAGAGACCCAGTACTTC
cdr3_aa: CASSALGGFPQETQYF

clone_size: -
v_call: TRBV7-9
d_call: -
j_call: TRBJ2-1
cdr3_nt: TGTGCCAGCAGCTCCCTGCGGGGACAGACCTACAATGAGCAGTTCTTC
cdr3_aa: CASSSLRGQTYNEQFF

clone_size: -
v_call: TRBV25-1
d_call: -
j_call: TRBJ1-3
cdr3_nt: TGTGCCAGCAGTGGCGCGAAAGGAGGAAACACCATATATTTT
cdr3_aa: CASSGAKGGNTIYF

clone_size: many
v_call: TRBV2
d_call: TRBD1
j_call: TRBJ1-1
cdr3_nt: TGTGCCAGCTTATATGGGACAGGGGGCCTTAATGAAGCTTTCTTT
cdr3_aa: CASLYGTGGLNEAFF

clone_size: -
v_call: TRBV15
d_call: TRBD1
j_call: TRBJ1-4
cdr3_nt: TGTGTCACGGGACAGGCGATTAATGAAAAACTGTTTTTT
cdr3_aa: CVTGQAINEKLFF

clone_size: -
v_call: TRBV3-1
d_call: -
j_call: TRBJ1-5
cdr3_nt: TGTGCCAGCAGCTCTCATAGGGTGGATCAGCCCCAGCATTTT
cdr3_aa: CASSSHRVDQPQHF